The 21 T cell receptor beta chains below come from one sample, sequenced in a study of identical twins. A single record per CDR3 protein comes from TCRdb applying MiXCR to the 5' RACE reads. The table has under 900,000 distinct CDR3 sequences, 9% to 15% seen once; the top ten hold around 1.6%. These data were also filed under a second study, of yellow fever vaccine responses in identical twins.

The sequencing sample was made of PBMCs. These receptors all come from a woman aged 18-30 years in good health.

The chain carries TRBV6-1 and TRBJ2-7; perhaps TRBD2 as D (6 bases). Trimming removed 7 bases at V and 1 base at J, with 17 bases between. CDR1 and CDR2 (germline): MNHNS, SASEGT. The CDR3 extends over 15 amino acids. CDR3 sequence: CASIGLNGTSYEQYF. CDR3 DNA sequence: TGTGCCAGCATCGGTTTGAACGGGACTTCCTACGAGCAGTACTTC.

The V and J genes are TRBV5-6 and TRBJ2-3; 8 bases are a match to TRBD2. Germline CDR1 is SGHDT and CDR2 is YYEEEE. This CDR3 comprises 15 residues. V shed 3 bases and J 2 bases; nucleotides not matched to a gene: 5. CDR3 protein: CASSSGGGYTDTQYF. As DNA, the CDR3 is TGTGCCAGCAGCTCGGGAGGGGGATACACAGATACGCAGTATTTT. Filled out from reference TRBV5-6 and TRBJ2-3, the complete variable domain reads DAGVTQSPTHLIKTRGQQVTLRCSPKSGHDTVSWYQQALGQGPQFIFQYYEEEERQRGNFPDRFSGHQFPNYSSELNVNALLLGDSALYLCASSSGGGYTDTQYFGPGTRLTVL.

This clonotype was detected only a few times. The CDR3: CSARDSGVATTGELFF. The CDR3 DNA reads TGCAGTGCTAGAGATTCGGGGGTAGCCACCACCGGGGAGCTGTTTTTT. The V and J genes are TRBV20-1 and TRBJ2-2, with D maybe TRBD2 (6 bases). There are 16 residues in the CDR3. Per the germline V gene, CDR1 is DFQATT and CDR2 is SNEGSKA (reference sequence). The V gene lost 0 bases and the J gene lost 4 bases, with 15 bases spanning the gap.

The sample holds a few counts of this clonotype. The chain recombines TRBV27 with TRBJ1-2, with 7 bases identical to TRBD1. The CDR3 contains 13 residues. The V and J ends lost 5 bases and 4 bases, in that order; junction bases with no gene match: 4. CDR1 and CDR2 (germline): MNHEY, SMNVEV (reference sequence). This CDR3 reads CASSNRGAYGYTF. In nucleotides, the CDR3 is TGTGCCAGCAGTAACAGGGGTGCCTATGGCTACACCTTC.

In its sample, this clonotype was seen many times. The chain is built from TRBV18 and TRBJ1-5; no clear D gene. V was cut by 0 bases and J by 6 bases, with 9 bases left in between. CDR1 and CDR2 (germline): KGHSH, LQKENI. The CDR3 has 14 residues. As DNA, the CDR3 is TGTGCCAGCTCACCACCATGTGAGTGTCAGCCCCAGCATTTT. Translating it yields CASSPPCECQPQHF.

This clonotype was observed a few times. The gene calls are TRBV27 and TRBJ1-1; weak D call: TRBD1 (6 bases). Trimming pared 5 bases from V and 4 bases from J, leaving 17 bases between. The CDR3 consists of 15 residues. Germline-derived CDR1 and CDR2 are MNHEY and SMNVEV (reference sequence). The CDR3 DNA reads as TGTGCCAGCAGTCCCCGTTGGGGGGGCGGCACTGAAGCTTTCTTT. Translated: CASSPRWGGGTEAFF.

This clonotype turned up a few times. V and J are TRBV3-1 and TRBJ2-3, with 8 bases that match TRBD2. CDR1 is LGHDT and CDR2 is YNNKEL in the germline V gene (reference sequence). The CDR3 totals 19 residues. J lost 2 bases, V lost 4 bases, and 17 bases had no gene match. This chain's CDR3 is CASSPQEGSPTSVTDTQYF. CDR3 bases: TGTGCCAGCAGCCCACAAGAGGGAAGTCCGACTAGCGTCACAGATACGCAGTATTTT.

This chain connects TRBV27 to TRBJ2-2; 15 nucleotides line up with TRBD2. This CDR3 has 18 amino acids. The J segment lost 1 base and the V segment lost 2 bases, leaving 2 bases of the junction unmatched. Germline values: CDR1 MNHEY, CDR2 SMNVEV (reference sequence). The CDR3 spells CASSLRTSGGGNTGELFF. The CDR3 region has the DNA TGTGCCAGCAGTTTAAGGACTAGCGGGGGGGGGAACACCGGGGAGCTGTTTTTT.

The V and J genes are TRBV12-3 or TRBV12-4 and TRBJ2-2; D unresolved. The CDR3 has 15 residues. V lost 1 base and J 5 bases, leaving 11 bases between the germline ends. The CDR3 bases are TGTGCCAGCAGTTTAGGGCCTAAGGAGACCGGGGAGCTGTTTTTT. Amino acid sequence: CASSLGPKETGELFF.

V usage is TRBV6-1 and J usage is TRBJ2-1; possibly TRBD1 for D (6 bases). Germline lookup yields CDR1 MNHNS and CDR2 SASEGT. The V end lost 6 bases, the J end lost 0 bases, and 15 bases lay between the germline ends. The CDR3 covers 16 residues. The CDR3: CASRRPGTNSYNEQFF. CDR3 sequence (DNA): TGTGCCAGCAGACGGCCCGGGACAAACTCCTACAATGAGCAGTTCTTC.

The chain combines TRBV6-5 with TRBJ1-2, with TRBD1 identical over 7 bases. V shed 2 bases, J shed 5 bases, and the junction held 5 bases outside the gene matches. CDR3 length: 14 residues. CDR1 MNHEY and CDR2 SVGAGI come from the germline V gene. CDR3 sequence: CASSYDRAEYGYTF. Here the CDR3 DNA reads TGTGCCAGCAGTTACGACAGGGCGGAGTATGGCTACACCTTC.

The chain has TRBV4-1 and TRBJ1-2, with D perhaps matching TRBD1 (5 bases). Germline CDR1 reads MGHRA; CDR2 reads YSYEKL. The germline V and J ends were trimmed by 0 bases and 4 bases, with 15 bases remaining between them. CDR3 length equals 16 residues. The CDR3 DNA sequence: TGCGCCAGCAGCCAAGACACAGGTCAAGTTGGCTATGGCTACACCTTC. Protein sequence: CASSQDTGQVGYGYTF.

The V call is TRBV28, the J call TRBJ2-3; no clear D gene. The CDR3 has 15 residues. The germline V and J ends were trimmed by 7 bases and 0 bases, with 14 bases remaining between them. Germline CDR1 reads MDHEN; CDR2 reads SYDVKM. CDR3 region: CASTPLAASTDTQYF. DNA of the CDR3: TGTGCCAGCACCCCCCTGGCAGCTAGCACAGATACGCAGTATTTT.

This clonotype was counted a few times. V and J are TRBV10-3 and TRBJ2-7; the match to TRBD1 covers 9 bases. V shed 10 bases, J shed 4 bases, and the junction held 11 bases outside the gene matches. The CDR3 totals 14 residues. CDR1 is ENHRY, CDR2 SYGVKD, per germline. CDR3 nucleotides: TGTGCCACAACCGGGACAGGGAGCCTTTACGAGCAGTACTTC. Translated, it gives CATTGTGSLYEQYF.

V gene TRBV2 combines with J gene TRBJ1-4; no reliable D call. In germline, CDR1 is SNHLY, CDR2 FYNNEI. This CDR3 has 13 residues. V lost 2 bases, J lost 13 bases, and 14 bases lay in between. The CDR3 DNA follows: TGTGCCAGCAGTGAAATAATAGGCGTGAGACTGTTTTTT. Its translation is CASSEIIGVRLFF. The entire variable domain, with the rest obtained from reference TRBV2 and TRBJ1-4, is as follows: EPEVTQTPSHQVTQMGQEVILRCVPISNHLYFYWYRQILGQKVEFLVSFYNNEISEKSEIFDDQFSVERPDGSNFTLKIRSTKLEDSAMYFCASSEIIGVRLFFGSGTQLSVL.

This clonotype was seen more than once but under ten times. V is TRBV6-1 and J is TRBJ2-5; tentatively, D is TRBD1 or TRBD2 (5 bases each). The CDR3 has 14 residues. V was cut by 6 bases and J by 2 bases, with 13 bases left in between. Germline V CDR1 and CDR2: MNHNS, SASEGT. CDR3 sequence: CASSRGDWQETQYF. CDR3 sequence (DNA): TGTGCCAGCAGCCGGGGCGACTGGCAAGAGACCCAGTACTTC.

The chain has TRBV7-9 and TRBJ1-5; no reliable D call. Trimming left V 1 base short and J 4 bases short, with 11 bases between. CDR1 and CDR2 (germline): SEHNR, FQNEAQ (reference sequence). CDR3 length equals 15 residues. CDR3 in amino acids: CASSLGEGANQPQHF. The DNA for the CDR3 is TGTGCCAGCAGCTTAGGGGAGGGAGCTAATCAGCCCCAGCATTTT.

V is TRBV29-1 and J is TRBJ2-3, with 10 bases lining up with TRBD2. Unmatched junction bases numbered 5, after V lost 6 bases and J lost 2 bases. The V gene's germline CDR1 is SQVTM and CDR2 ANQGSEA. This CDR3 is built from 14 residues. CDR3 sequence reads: CSVLAGEDTDTQYF. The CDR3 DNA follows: TGCAGCGTCCTAGCGGGGGAGGACACAGATACGCAGTATTTT.

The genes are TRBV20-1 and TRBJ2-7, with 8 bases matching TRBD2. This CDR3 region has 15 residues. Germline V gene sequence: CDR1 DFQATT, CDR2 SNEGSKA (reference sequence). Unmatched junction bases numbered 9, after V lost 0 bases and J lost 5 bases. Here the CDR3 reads CSARDQLAGSHEQYF. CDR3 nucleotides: TGCAGTGCTAGAGATCAGTTAGCGGGATCGCACGAGCAGTACTTC.

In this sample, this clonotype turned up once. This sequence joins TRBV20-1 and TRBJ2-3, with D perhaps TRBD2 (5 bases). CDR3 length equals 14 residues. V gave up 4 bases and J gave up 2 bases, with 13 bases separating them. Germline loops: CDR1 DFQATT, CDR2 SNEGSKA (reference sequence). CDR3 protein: CSANNREITDTQYF. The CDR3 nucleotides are TGCAGTGCTAATAATAGGGAGATCACAGATACGCAGTATTTT.

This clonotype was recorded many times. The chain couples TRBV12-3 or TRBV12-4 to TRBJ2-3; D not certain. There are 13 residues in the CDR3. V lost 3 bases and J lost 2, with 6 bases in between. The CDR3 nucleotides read TGTGCCAGCAGTTTTTTCCTCACAGATACGCAGTATTTT. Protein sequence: CASSFFLTDTQYF.